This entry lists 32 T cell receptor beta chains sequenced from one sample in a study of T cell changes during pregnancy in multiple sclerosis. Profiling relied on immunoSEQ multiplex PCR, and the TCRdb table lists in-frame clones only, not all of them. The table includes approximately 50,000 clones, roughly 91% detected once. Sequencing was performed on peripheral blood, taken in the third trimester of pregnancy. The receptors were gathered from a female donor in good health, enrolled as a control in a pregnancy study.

The CDR3: CASSQSGLAGSDTQYF. The CDR3 DNA reads as TGCGCCAGCAGCCAATCCGGACTAGCGGGATCAGATACGCAGTATTTT. This chain uses TRBV4-1 with TRBJ2-3, with 12 bases lining up with TRBD2. The CDR3 has 16 amino acids. The V segment lost 2 bases and the J segment 4 bases; nucleotides outside the gene matches: 4. Germline values: CDR1 MGHRA, CDR2 YSYEKL.

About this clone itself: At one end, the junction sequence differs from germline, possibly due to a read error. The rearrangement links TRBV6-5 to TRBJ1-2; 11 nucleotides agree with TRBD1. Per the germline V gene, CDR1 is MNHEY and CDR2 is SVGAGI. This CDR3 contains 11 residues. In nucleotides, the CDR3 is TGTGCCAGCACGAACGGACAGGGGGCCCACTTC. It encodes CASTNGQGAHF.

The CDR3 sequence: CATSRGVGSYEQYF. CDR3 DNA sequence: TGTGCCACCAGCAGGGGAGTGGGGTCCTACGAGCAGTACTTC. V gene TRBV15 combines with J gene TRBJ2-7; D is possibly TRBD2 (5 bases). V was clipped by 3 bases and J by 1 base, with 10 bases between them. The CDR3 is made up of 14 amino acids. The germline CDR1 and CDR2 sequences are LNHNV and YYDKDF (reference sequence).

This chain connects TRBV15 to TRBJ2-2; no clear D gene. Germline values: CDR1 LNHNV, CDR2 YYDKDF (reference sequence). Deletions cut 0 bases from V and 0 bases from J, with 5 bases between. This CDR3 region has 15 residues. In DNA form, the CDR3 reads TGTGCCACCAGCAGAGATCAAACGAACACCGGGGAGCTGTTTTTT. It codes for CATSRDQTNTGELFF.

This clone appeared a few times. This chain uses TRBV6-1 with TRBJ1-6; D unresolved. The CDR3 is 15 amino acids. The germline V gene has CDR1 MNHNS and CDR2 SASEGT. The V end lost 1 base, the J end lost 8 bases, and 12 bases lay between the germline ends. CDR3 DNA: TGTGCCAGCAGTGAAGACAGTCAATTCGATTCACCCCTCCACTTT. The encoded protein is CASSEDSQFDSPLHF.

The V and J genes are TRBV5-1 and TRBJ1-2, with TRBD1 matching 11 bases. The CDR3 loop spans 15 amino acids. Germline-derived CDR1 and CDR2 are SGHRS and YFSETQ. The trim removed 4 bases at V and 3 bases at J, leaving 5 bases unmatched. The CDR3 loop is CASSPGDRGYYGYTF. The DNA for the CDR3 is TGCGCCAGCAGCCCGGGGGACAGGGGGTACTATGGCTACACCTTC.

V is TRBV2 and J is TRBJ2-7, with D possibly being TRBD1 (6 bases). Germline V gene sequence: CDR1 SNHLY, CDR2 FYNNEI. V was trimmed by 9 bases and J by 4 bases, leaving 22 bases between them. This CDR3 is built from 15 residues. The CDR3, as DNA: TGTGCCAGGGATCGGGTCAGGGGAGCACAATACGAGCAGTACTTC. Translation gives CARDRVRGAQYEQYF. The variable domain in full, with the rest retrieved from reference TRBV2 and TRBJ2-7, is EPEVTQTPSHQVTQMGQEVILRCVPISNHLYFYWYRQILGQKVEFLVSFYNNEISEKSEIFDDQFSVERPDGSNFTLKIRSTKLEDSAMYFCARDRVRGAQYEQYFGPGTRLTVT.

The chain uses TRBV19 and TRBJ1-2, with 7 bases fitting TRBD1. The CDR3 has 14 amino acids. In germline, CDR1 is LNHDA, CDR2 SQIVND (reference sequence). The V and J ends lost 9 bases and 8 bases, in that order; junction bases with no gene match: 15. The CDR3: CASRGVLEGAGYTF. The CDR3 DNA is TGTGCCAGCCGGGGAGTGTTGGAGGGGGCGGGCTACACCTTC.

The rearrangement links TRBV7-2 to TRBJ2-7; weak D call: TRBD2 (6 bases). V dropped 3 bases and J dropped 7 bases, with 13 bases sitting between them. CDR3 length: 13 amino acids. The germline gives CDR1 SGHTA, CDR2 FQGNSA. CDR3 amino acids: CASSFPGLREQYF. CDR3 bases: TGTGCCAGCAGCTTCCCGGGACTCAGAGAGCAGTACTTC.

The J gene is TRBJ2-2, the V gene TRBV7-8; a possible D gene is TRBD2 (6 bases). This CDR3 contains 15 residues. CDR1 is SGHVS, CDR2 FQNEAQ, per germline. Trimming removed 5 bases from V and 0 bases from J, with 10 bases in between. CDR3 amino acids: CASSIGLSNTGELFF. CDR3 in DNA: TGTGCCAGCAGCATCGGACTATCGAACACCGGGGAGCTGTTTTTT. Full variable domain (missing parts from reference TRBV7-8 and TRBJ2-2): GAGVSQSPRYKVAKRGQDVALRCDPISGHVSLFWYQQALGQGPEFLTYFQNEAQLDKSGLPSDRFFAERPEGSVSTLKIQRTQQEDSAVYLCASSIGLSNTGELFFGEGSRLTVL.

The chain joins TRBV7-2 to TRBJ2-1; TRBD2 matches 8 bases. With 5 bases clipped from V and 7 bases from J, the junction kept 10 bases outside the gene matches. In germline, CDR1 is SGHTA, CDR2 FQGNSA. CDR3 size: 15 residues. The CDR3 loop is CASSHDGLAGNEQFF. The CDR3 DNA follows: TGTGCCAGCAGCCACGATGGACTAGCCGGGAATGAGCAGTTCTTC.

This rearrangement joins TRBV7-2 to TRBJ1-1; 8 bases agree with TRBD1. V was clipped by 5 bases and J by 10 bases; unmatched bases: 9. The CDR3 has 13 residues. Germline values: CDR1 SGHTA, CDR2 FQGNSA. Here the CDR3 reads CASSPGQGLIAFF. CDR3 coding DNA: TGTGCCAGCAGCCCTGGACAGGGTTTGATAGCTTTCTTT. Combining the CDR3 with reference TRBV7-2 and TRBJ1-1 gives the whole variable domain GAGVSQSPSNKVTEKGKDVELRCDPISGHTALYWYRQSLGQGLEFLIYFQGNSAPDKSGLPSDRFSAERTGGSVSTLTIQRTQQEDSAVYLCASSPGQGLIAFFGQGTRLTVV.

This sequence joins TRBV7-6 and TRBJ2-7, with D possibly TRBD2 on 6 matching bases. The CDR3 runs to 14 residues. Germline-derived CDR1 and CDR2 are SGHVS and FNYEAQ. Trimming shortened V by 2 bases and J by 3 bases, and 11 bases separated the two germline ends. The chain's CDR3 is CASSLSKGGYEQYF. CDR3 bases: TGTGCCAGCAGCTTAAGTAAGGGAGGCTACGAGCAGTACTTC.

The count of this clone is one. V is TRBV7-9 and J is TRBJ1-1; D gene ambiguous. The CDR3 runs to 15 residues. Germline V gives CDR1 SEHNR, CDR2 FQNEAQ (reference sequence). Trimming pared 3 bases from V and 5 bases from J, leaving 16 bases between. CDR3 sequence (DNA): TGTGCCAGCAGCTTTAGCGGCGATCGAGGAACTGAAGCTTTCTTT. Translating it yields CASSFSGDRGTEAFF.

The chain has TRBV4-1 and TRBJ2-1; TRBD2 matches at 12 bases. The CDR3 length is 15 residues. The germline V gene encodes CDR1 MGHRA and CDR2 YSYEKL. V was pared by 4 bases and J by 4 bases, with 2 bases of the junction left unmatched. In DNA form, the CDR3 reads TGCGCCAGCAGCCTAGGACTAGCGGGGTACAATGAGCAGTTCTTC. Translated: CASSLGLAGYNEQFF.

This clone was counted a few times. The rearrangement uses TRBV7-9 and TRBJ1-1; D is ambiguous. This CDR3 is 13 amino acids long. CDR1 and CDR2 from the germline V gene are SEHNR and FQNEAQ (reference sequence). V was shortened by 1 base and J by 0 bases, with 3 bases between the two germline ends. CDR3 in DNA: TGTGCCAGCAGCTTAGACATGAACACTGAAGCTTTCTTT. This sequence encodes CASSLDMNTEAFF.

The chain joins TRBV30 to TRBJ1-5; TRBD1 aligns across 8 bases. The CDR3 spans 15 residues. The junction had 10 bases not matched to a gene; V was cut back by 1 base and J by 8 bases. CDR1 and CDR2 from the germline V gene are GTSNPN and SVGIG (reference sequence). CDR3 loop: CAWSDGQGPREPQHF. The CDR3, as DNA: TGTGCCTGGAGTGATGGACAGGGCCCCCGCGAGCCCCAGCATTTT.

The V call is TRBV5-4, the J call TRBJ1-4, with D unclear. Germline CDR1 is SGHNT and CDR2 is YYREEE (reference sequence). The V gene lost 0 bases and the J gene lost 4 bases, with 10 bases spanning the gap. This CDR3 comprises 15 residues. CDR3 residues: CASSLERTVNEKLFF. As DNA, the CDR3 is TGTGCCAGCAGCTTGGAGCGGACCGTTAATGAAAAACTGTTTTTT.

The CDR3 region has the DNA TGTGCCAGCAGTGGGGCGCAGGGCCTATTCTCTGGAAACACCATATATTTT. Translated, it gives CASSGAQGLFSGNTIYF. The chain employs TRBV2 and TRBJ1-3; possible D gene TRBD1, 5 bases. Per the germline V gene, CDR1 is SNHLY and CDR2 is FYNNEI. The CDR3 sequence is 17 residues long. The V end lost 4 bases, the J end lost 0 bases, and 16 bases lay between the germline ends.

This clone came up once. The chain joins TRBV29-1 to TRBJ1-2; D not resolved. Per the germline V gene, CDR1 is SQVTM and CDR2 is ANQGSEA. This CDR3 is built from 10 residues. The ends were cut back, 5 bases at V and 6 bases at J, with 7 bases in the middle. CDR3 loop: CSVFNDGYTF. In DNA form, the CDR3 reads TGCAGCGTTTTCAATGATGGCTACACCTTC.

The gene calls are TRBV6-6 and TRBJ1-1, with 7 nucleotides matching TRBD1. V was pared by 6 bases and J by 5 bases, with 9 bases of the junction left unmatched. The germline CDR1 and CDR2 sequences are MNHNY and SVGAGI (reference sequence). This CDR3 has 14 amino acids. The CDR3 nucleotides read TGTGCCAGCAGAAGTGAAACAGGGGAGACTGAAGCTTTCTTT. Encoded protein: CASRSETGETEAFF.

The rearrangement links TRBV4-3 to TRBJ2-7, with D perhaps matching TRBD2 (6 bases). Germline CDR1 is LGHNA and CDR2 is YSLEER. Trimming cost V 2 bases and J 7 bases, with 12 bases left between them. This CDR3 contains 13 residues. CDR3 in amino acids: CASSQNLGLEQYF. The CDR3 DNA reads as TGCGCCAGCAGCCAAAATTTGGGACTGGAGCAGTACTTC.

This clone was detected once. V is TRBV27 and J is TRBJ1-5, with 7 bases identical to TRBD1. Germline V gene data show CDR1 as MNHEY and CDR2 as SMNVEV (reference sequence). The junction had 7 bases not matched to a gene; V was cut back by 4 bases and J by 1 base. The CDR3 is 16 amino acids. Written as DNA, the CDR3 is TGTGCCAGCAGTTCCCAGACAGGGTACAGCAATCAGCCCCAGCATTTT. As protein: CASSSQTGYSNQPQHF.

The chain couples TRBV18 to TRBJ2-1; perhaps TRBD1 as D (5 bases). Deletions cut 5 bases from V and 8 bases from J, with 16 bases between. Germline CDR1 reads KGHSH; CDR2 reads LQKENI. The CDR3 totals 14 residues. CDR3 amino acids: CASSTYTDSDEQFF. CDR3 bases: TGTGCCAGCTCAACTTACACTGACAGTGATGAGCAGTTCTTC.

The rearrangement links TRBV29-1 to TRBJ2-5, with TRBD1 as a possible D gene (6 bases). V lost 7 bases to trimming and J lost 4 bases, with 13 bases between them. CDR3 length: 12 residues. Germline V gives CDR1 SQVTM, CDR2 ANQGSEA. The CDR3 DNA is TGCAGCGCCAATCCAGGGGTAGAGACCCAGTACTTC. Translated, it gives CSANPGVETQYF.

CDR3 sequence reads: CAGGMDSHTEAFF. CDR3 nucleotides: TGTGCCGGAGGAATGGACAGCCACACTGAAGCTTTCTTT. The chain couples TRBV30 to TRBJ1-1; the D gene is possibly TRBD1 (6 bases). The CDR3 is 13 residues long. Trimming left V 8 bases short and J 3 bases short, with 16 bases between. CDR1 is GTSNPN, CDR2 SVGIG, per germline (reference sequence).

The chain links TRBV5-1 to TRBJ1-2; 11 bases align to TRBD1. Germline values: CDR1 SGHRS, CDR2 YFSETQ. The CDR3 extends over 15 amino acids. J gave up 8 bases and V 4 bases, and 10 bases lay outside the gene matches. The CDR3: CASSLGQGALEGYTF. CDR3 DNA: TGCGCCAGCAGCCTTGGACAGGGGGCGTTAGAAGGCTACACCTTC.

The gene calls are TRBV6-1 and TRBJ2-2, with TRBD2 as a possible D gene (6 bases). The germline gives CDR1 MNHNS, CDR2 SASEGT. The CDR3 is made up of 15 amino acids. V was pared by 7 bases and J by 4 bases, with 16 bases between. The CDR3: CASIITDGGTGELFF. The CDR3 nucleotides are TGTGCCAGCATTATAACGGACGGGGGCACCGGGGAGCTGTTTTTT.

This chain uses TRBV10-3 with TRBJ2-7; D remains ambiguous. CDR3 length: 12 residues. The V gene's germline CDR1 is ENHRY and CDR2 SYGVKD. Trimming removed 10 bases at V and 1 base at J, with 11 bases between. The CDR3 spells CATQKSSYEQYF. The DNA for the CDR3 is TGTGCCACCCAGAAATCATCCTACGAGCAGTACTTC.

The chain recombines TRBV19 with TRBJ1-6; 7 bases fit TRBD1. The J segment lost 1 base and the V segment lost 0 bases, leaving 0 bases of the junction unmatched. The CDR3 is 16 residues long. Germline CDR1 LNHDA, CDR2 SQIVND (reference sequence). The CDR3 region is CASSIDRGSYNSPLHF. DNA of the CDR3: TGTGCCAGTAGTATAGACAGGGGGTCCTATAATTCACCCCTCCACTTT.

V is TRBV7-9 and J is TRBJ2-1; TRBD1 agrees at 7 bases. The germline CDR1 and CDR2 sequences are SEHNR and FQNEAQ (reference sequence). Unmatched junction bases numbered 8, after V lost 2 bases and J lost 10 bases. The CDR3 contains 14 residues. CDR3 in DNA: TGTGCCAGCAGCTTAAAAGGGGGCGACTGGGAGCAGTTCTTC. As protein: CASSLKGGDWEQFF.

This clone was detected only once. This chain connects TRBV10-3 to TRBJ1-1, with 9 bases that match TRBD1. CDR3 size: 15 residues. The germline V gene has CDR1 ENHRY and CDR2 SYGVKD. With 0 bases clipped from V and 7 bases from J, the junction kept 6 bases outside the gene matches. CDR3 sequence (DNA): TGTGCCATCAGTGAGTCTCCGGGACAGGGCGATGAAGCTTTCTTT. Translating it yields CAISESPGQGDEAFF.